The present TCR beta chain was sequenced within a study of identical twins. Healthy Caucasians provided all donations. TCRdb re-called the 5' RACE reads with MiXCR, one entry per CDR3 protein. The repertoire includes under 1 million distinct CDR3 sequences, approximately 13% of them detected once, and under 2% sits in the top ten. From germline, CDR1 is SGHNT and CDR2 YENEEA. This CDR3 has 17 residues. V was clipped by 5 bases and J by 0 bases; unmatched bases: 9. This sample was shared with a second study, whose subject was yellow fever vaccine responses in identical twins.

The V call is TRBV11-3, the J call TRBJ2-5; TRBD1 agrees at 10 bases. This TCR was sampled from a woman between 18 and 30 years old in good health. Source material: PBMCs. CDR3 amino acids: CASSPGTGDVYQETQYF. The DNA for the CDR3 is TGTGCCAGCAGCCCCGGGACAGGGGACGTGTACCAAGAGACCCAGTACTTC. Using reference TRBV11-3 and TRBJ2-5 for the parts outside the CDR3, the full variable domain is EAGVVQSPRYKIIEKKQPVAFWCNPISGHNTLYWYLQNLGQGPELLIRYENEEAVDDSQLPKDRFSAERLKGVDSTLKIQPAELGDSAVYLCASSPGTGDVYQETQYFGPGTRLLVL.